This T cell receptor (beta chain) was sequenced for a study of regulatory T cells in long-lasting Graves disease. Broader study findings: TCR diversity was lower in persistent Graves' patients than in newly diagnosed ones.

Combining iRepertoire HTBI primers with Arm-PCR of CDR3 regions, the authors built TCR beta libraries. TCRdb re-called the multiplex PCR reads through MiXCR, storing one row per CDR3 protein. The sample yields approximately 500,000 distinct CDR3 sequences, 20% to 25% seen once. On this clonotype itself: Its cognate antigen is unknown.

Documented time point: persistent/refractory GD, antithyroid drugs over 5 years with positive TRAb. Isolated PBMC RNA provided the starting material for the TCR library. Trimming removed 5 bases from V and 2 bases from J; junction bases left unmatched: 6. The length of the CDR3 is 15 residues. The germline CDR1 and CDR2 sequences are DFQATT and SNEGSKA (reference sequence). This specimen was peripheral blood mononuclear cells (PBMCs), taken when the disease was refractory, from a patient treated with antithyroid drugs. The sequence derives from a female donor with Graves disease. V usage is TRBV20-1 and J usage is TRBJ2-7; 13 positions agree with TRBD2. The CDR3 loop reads CSASGLAGDPYEQYF. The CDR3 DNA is TGCAGTGCTTCAGGACTAGCGGGGGACCCCTACGAGCAGTACTTC.